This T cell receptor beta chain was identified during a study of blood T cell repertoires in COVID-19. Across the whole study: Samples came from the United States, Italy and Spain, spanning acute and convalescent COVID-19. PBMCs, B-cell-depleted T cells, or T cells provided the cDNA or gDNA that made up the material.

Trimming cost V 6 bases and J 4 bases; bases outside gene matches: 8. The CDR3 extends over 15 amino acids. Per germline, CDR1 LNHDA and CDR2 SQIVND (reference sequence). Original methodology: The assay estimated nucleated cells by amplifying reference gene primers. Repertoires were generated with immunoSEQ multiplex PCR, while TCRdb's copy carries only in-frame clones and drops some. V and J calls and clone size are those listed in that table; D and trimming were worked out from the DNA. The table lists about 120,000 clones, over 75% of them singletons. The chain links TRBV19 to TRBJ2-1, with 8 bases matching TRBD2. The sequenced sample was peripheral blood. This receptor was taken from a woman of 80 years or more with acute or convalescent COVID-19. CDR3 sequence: CASSPGGGRYNEQFF. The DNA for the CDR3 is TGTGCCAGTAGCCCCGGGGGGGGGAGGTACAATGAGCAGTTCTTC. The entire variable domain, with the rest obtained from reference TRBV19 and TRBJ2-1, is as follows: DGGITQSPKYLFRKEGQNVTLSCEQNLNHDAMYWYRQDPGQGLRLIYYSQIVNDFQKGDIAEGYSVSREKKESFPLTVTSAQKNPTAFYLCASSPGGGRYNEQFFGPGTRLTVL.